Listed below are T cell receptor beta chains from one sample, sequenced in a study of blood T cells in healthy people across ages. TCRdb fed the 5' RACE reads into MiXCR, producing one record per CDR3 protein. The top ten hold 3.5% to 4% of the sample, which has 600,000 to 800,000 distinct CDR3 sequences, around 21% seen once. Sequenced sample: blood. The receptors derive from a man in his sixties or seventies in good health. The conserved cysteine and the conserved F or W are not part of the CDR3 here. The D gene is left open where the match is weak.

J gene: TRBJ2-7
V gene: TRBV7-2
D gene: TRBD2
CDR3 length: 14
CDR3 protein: ASSLGLAGGRYEQY

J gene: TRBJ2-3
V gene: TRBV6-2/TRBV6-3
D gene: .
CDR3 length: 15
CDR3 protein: ASSYLLAGDSTDTQY

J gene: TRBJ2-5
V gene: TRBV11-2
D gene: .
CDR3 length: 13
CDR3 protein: ASTPTPGVRETQY

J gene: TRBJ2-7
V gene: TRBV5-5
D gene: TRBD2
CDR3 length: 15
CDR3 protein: ASSKPSGRRGLYEQY

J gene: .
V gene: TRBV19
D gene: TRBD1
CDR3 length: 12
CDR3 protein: ASSLGQGVKTQY

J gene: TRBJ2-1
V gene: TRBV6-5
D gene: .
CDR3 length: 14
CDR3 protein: ASSTNGVSSYNEQF

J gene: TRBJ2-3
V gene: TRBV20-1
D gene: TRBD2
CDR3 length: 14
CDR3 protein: SARVWTSGSADTQY

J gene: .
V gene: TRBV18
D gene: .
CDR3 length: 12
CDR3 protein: ASSPGGQNYEQY

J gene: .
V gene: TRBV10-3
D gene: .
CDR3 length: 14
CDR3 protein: AISDGDPALIYEQY

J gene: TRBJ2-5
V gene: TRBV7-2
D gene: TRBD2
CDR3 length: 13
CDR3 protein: ASSLDPSGQGIQY

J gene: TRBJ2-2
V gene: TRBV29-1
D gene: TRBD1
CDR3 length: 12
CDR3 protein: SAETGWNTGELF

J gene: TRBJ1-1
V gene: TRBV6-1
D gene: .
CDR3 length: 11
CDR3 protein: ATHLIMNTEAF

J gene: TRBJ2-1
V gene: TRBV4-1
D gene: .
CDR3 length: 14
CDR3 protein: ASSQTHREVYNEQF

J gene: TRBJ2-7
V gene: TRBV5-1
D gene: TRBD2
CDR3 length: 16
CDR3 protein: ASSLGLGSGPKSYEQY

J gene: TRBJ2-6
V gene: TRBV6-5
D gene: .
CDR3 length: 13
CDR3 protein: ASSMSDSGANVLT

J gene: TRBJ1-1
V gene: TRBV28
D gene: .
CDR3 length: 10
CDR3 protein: ATKELNTEAF

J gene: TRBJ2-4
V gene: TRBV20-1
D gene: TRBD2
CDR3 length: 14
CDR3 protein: SARDIQRDLQNIQY

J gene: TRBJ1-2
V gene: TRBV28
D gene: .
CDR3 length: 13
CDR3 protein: ASSFGQPVYYGYT

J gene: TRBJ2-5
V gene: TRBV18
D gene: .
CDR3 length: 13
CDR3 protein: ASSPLSGSQETQY

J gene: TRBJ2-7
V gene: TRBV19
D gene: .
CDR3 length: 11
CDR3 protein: ASSIRNTWEQY

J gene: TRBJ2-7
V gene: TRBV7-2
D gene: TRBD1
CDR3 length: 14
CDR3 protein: ASSLGTGTGISEQY

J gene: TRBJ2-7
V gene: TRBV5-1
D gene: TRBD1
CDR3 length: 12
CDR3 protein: ASSSRDRNNEQY

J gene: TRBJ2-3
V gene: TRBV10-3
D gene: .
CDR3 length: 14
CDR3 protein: AISELLGRMGDTQY

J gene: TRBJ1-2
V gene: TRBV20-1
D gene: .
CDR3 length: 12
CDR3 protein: SASSTGLNYGYT

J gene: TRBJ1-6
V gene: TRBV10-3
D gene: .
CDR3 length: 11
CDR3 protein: AISADHNSPLH

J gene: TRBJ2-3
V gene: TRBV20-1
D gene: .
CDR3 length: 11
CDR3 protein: SATSGRPDTQY

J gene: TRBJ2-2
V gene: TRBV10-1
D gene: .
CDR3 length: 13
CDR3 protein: ASSESFGNTGELF

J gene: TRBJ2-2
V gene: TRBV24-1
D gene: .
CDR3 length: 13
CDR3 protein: ATSDPRANTGELF

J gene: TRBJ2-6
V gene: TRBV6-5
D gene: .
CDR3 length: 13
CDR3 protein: ASSHAASGANVLT

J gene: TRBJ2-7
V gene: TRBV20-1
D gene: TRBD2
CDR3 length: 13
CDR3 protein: SARDASGRVNEQY

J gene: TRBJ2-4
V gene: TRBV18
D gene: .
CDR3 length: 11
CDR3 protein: ASSPGTGNIQY

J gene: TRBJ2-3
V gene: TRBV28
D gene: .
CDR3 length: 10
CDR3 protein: ASTSDTDTQY

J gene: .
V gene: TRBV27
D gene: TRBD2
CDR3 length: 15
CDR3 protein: ASSWDLAGETTYEQY

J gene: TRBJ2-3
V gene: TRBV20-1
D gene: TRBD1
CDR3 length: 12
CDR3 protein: SARGDRGADTQY

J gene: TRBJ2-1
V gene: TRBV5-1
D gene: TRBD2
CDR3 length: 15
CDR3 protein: ASSSGLAGGPYNEQF

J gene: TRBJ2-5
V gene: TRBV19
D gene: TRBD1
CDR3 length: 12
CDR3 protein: ASSKQDRDETQY

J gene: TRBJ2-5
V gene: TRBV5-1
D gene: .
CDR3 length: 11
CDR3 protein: ASNPDQRETQY

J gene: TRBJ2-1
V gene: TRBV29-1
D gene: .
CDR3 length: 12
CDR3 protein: SVLGNSSYNEQF

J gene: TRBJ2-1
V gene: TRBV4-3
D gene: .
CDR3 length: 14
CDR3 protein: ASSQDFGDIYNEQF

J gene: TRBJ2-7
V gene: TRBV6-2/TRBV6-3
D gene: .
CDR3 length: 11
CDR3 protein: ASSYHQGSEQY

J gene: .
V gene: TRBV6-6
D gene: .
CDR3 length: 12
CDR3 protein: ASSLDKYDNEQF

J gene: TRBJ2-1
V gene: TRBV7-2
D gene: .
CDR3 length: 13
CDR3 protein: ASNPVVAVYNEQF

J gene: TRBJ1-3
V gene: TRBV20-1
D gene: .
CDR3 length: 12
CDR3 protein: SARGGLSGNTIY

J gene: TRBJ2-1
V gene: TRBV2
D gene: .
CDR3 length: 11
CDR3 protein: ASSEGSYNEQF

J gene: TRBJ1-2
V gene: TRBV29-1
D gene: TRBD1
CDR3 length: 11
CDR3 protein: SVGTGTNYGYT

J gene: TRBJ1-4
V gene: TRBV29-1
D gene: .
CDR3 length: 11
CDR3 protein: SAWDISNEKLF

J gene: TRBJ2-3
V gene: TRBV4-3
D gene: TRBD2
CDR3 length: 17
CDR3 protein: ASSQDRVWSGETTDTQY

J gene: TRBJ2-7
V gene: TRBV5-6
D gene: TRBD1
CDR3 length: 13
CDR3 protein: ASSLVGDRGYEQY

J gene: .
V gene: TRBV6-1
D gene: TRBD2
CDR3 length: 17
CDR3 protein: ASSPTVIRTSGKSYEQY

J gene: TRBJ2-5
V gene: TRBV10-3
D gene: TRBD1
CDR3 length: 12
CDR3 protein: AISTGTDQETQY

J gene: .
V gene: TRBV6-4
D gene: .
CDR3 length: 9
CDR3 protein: ASSDTHEQF

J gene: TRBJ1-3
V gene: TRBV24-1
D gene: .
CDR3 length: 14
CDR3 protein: ATSDARAGSGNTIY

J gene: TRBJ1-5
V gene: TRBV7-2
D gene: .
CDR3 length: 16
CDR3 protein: ASSLELRQAWGSQPQH

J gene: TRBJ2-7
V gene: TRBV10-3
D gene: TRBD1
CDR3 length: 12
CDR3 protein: AIRDRDSSYEQY

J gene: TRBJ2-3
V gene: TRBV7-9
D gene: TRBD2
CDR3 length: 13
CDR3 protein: ASSLPSGITDTQY

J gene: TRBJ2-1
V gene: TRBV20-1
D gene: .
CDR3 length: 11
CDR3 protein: SATLRVDNEQF

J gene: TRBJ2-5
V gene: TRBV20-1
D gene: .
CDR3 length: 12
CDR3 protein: SARESGGRETQY

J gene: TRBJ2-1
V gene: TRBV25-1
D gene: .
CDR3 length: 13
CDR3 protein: ASSDVGPSYNEQF

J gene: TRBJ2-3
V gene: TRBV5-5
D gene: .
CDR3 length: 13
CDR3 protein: ASSSPGPSTDTQY